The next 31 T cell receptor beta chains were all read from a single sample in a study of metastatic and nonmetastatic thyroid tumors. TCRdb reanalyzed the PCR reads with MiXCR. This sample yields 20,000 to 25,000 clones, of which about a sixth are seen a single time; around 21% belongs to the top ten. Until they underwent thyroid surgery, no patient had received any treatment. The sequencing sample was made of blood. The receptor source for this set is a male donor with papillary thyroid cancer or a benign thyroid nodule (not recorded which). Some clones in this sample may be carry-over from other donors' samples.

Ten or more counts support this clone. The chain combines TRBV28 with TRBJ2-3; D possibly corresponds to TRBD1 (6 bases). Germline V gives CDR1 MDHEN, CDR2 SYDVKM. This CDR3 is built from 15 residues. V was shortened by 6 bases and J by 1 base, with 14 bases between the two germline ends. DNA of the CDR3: TGTGCCAGCAGCGGGACGACAGGCCGCACAGATACGCAGTATTTT. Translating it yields CASSGTTGRTDTQYF.

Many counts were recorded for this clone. CDR3 DNA sequence: TGTGCCAGCAGCTCTCTCGACCCACTCTATGGCTACACCTTC. Its protein product is CASSSLDPLYGYTF. This rearrangement joins TRBV27 to TRBJ1-2; no clear D gene. CDR1 is MNHEY, CDR2 SMNVEV, per germline (reference sequence). Trimming stripped 6 bases from V and 4 bases from J, with 15 bases between. The length of the CDR3 is 14 residues.

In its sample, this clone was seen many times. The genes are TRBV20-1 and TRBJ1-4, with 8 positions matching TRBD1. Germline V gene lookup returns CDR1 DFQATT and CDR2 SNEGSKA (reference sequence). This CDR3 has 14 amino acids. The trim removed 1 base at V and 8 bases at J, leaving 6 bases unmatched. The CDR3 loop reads CSARGRGLGEKLFF. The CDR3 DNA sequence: TGCAGTGCTAGAGGCAGGGGGCTGGGGGAAAAACTGTTTTTT.

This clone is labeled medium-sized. The DNA for the CDR3 is TGTGCCAGCAGTGAAAGATCCGGGACAGGGGGCTACGAGCAGTACTTC. Its protein is CASSERSGTGGYEQYF. The chain carries TRBV6-1 and TRBJ2-7, with 11 bases matching TRBD1. Germline lookup yields CDR1 MNHNS and CDR2 SASEGT. CDR3 length: 16 residues. The ends lost 2 bases at V and 3 bases at J; junction bases unmatched: 6.

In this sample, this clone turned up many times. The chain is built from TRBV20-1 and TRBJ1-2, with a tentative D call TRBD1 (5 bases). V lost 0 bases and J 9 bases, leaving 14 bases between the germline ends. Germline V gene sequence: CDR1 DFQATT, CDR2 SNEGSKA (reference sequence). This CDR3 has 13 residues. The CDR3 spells CSARDRKGISYTF. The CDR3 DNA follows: TGCAGTGCTAGAGATAGGAAGGGGATCAGCTACACCTTC.

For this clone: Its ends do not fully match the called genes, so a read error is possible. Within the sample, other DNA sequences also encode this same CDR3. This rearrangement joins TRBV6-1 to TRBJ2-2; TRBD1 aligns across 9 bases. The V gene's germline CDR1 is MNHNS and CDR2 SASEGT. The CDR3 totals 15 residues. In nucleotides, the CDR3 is TGTGCCAGCAGCCTTGGACAGGGTCGGACAGGGGAGCTGTTCTTT. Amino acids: CASSLGQGRTGELFF.

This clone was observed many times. The CDR3, as DNA: TGTGCCAGCAGTTACGATGGTGGAGCGAGTTTCCGTGAAAAACTGTTTTTT. It yields the protein CASSYDGGASFREKLFF. The rearrangement uses TRBV6-5 and TRBJ1-4; D not certain. In germline, CDR1 is MNHEY, CDR2 SVGAGI. Trimming cost V 2 bases and J 7 bases, with 20 bases left between them. CDR3 length equals 17 residues.

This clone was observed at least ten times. The CDR3 reads CASSRSLAGANVLTF. The CDR3 DNA follows: TGTGCCAGCAGCCGATCTCTTGCTGGGGCCAACGTCCTGACTTTC. The V gene is TRBV7-3, the J gene TRBJ2-6, with no clear D. The V end lost 5 bases, the J end lost 2 bases, and 10 bases lay between the germline ends. There are 15 residues in the CDR3. CDR1 is SGHTA and CDR2 is FQGTGA in the germline V gene.

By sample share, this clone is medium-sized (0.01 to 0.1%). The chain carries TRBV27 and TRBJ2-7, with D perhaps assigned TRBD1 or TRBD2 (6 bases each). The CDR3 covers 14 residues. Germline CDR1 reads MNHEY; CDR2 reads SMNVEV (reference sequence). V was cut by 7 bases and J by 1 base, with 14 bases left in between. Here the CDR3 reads CASKGGRLSYEQYF. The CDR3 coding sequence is TGTGCCAGCAAGGGGGGCCGTCTATCCTACGAGCAGTACTTC.

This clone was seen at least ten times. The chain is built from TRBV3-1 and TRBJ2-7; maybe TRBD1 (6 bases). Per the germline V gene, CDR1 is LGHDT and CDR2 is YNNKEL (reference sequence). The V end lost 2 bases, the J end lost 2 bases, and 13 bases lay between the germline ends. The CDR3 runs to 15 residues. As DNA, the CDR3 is TGTGCCAGCAGCCAATGGAACAGGGTCCCCTACGAGCAGTACTTC. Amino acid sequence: CASSQWNRVPYEQYF.

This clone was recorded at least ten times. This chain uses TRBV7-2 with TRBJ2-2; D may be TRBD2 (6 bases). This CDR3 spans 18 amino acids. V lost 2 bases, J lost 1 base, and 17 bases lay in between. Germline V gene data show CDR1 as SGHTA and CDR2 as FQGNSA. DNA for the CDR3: TGTGCCAGCAGCTTATCGGGGAGGCGCGGGAAGAACACCGGGGAGCTGTTTTTT. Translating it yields CASSLSGRRGKNTGELFF.

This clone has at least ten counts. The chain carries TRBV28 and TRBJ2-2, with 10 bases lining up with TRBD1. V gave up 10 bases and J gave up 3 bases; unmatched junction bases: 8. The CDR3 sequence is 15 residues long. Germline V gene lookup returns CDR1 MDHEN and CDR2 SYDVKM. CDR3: CATEDRGFDTGELFF. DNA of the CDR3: TGTGCCACCGAGGACAGGGGGTTTGACACCGGGGAGCTGTTTTTT.

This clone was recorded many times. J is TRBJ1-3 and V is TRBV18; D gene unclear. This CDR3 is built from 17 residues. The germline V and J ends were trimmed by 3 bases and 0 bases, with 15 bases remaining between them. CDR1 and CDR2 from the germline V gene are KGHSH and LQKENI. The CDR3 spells CASSPSGGLSSGNTIYF. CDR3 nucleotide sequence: TGTGCCAGCTCACCTTCCGGCGGATTAAGCTCTGGAAACACCATATATTTT. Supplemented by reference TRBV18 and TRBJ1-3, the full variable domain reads NAGVMQNPRHLVRRRGQEARLRCSPMKGHSHVYWYRQLPEEGLKFMVYLQKENIIDESGMPKERFSAEFPKEGPSILRIQQVVRGDSAAYFCASSPSGGLSSGNTIYFGEGSWLTVV.

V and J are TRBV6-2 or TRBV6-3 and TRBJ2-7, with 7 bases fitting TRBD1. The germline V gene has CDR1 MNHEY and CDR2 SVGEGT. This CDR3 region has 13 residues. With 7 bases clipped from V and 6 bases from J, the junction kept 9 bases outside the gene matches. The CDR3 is CASIPRAGGEQYF. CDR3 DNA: TGTGCCAGCATTCCCCGCGCAGGGGGCGAGCAGTACTTC.

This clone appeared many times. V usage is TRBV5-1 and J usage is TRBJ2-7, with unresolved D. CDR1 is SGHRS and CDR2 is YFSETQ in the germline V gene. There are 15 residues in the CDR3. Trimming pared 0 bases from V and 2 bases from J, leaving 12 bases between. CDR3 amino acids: CASSLADWVTYEQYF. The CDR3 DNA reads TGCGCCAGCAGCTTGGCCGATTGGGTGACCTACGAGCAGTACTTC.

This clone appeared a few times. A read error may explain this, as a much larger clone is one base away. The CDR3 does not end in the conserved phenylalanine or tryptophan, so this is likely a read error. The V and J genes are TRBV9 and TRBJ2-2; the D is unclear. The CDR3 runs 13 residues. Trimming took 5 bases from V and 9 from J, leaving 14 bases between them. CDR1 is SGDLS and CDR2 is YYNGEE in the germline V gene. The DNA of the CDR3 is TGTGCCAGCAGTGTGGGCCACACGAGGGAGCTGTTTTCT. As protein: CASSVGHTRELFS.

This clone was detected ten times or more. CDR3 protein: CASSETSLGNTGELFF. The CDR3 region has the DNA TGTGCCAGCAGTGAAACGAGCTTGGGCAACACCGGGGAGCTGTTTTTT. The chain has TRBV2 and TRBJ2-2; D gene ambiguous. CDR1 and CDR2 (germline): SNHLY, FYNNEI. The CDR3 is made up of 16 amino acids. Trimming took 2 bases from V and 2 from J, leaving 12 bases between them.

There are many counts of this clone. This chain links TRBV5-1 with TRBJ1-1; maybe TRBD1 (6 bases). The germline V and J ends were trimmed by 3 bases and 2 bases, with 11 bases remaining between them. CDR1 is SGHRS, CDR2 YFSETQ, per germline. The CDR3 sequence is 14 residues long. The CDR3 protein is CASSSGTPNTEAFF. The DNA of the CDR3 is TGCGCCAGCAGCTCCGGGACACCAAACACTGAAGCTTTCTTT. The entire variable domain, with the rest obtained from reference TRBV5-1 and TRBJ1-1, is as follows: KAGVTQTPRYLIKTRGQQVTLSCSPISGHRSVSWYQQTPGQGLQFLFEYFSETQRNKGNFPGRFSGRQFSNSRSEMNVSTLELGDSALYLCASSSGTPNTEAFFGQGTRLTVV.

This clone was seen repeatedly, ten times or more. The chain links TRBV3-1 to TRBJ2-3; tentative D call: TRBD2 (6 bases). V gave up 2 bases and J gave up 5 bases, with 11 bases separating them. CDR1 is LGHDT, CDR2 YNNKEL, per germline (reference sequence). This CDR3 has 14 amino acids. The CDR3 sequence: CASSQNLGLDTQYF. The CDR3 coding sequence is TGTGCCAGCAGCCAAAATCTGGGACTAGATACGCAGTATTTT.

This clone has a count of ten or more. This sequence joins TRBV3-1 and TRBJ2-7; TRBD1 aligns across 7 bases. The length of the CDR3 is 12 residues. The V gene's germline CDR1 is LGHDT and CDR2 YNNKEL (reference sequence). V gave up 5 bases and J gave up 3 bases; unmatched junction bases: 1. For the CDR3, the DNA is TGTGCCAGCAGCTACAGGGGCTACGAGCAGTACTTC. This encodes CASSYRGYEQYF.

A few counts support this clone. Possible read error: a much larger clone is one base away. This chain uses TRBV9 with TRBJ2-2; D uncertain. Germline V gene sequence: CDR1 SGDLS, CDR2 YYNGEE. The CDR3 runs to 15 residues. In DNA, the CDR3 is TGTGCCAGCATCGTAGATCCGCTCATGGGCGGGGAGCTGTTTTTT. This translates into CASIVDPLMGGELFF.

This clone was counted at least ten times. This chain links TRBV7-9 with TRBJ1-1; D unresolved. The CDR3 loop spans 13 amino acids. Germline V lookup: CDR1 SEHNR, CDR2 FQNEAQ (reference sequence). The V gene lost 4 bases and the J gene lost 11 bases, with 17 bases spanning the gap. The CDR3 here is CASSSWTVVSAFF. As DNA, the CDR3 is TGTGCCAGCAGCTCCTGGACGGTGGTGAGTGCTTTCTTT.

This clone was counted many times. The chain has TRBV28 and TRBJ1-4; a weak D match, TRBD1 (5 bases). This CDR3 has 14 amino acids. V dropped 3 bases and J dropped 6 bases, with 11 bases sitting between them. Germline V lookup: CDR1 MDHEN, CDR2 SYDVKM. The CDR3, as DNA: TGTGCCAGCAGTTTCTCGGGGCGACATGAAAAACTGTTTTTT. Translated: CASSFSGRHEKLFF.

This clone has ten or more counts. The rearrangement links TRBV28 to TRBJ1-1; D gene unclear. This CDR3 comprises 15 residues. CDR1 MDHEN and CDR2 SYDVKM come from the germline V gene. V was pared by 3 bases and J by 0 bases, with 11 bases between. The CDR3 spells CASSLVIRVNTEAFF. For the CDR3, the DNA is TGTGCCAGCAGTTTGGTAATCAGAGTGAACACTGAAGCTTTCTTT. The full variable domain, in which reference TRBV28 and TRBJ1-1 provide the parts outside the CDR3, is DVKVTQSSRYLVKRTGEKVFLECVQDMDHENMFWYRQDPGLGLRLIYFSYDVKMKEKGDIPEGYSVSREKKERFSLILESASTNQTSMYLCASSLVIRVNTEAFFGQGTRLTVV.

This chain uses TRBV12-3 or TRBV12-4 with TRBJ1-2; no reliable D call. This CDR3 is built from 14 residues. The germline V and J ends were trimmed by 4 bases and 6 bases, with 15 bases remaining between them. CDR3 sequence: CASSSFGVDHGYTF. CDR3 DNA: TGTGCCAGCAGTTCCTTTGGGGTGGACCATGGCTACACCTTC.

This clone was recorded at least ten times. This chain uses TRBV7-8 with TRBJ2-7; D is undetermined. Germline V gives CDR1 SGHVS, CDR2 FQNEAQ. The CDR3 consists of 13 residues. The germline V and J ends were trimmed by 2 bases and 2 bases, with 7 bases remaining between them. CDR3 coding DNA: TGTGCCAGCAGCTTACAGGAAACCTACGAGCAGTACTTC. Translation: CASSLQETYEQYF.

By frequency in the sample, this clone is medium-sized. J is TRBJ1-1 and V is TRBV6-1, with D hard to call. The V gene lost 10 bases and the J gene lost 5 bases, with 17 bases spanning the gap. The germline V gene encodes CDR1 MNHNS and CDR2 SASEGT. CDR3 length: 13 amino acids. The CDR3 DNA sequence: TGTGCCACTAACGACCGGTCAGGTACTGAAGCTTTCTTT. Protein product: CATNDRSGTEAFF.

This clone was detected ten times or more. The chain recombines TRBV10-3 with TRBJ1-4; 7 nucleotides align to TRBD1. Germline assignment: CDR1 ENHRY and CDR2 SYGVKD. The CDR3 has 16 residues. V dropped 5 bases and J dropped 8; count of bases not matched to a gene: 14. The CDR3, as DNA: TGTGCCATCAGTCCCCATTTTTCCGGGACAGTCGAAAAACTGTTTTTT. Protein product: CAISPHFSGTVEKLFF.

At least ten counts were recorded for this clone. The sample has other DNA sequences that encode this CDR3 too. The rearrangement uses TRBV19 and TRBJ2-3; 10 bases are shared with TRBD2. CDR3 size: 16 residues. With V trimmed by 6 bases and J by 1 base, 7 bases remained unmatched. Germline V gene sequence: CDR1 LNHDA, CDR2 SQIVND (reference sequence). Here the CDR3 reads CASSALAGDGTDTQYF. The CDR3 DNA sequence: TGTGCCAGTAGCGCCCTAGCGGGAGACGGCACAGATACGCAGTATTTT. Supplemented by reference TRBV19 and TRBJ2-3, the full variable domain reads DGGITQSPKYLFRKEGQNVTLSCEQNLNHDAMYWYRQDPGQGLRLIYYSQIVNDFQKGDIAEGYSVSREKKESFPLTVTSAQKNPTAFYLCASSALAGDGTDTQYFGPGTRLTVL.

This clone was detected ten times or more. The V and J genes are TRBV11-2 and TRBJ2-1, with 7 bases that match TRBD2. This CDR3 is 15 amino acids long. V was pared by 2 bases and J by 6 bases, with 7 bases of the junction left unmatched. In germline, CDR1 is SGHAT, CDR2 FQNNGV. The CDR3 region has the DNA TGTGCCAGCAGCTTAAACCCGACTAGCCTCAATGAGCAGTTCTTC. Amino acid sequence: CASSLNPTSLNEQFF.

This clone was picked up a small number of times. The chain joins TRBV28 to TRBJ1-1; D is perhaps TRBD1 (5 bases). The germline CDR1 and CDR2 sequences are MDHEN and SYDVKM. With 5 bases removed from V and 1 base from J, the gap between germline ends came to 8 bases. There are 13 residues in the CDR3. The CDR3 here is CASSGGGNTEAFF. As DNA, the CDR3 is TGTGCCAGCAGTGGGGGGGGGAACACTGAAGCTTTCTTT.